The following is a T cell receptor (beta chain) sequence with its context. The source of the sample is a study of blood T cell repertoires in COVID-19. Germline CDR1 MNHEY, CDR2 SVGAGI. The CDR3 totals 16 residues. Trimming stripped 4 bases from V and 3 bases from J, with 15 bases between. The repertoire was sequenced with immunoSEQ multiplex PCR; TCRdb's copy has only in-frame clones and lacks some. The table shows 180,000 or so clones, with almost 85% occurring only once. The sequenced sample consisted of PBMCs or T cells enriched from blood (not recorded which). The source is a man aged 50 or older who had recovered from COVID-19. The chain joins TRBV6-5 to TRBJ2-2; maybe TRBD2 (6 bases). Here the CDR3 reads CASSSGLAVYTGELFF. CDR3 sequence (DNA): TGTGCCAGCAGTTCGGGGTTAGCGGTCTACACCGGGGAGCTGTTTTTT.